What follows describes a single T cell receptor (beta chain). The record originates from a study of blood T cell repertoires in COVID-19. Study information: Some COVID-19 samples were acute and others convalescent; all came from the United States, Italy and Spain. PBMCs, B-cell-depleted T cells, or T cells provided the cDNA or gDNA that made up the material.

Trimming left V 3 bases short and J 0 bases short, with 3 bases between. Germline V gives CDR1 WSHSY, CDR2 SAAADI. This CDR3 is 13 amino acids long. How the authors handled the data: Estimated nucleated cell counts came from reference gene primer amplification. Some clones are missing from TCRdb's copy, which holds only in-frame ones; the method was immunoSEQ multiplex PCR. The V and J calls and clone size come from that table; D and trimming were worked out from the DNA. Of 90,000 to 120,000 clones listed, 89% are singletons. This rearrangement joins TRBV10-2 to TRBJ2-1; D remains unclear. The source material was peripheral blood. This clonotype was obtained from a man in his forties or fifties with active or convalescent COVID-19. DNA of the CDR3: TGCGCCAGCAGTGATAGCTCCTACAATGAGCAGTTCTTC. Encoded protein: CASSDSSYNEQFF.